The 12 T cell receptor beta chains below were found in one sample sequenced in a study of T cells expressing NK-cell markers. TCRdb reprocessed the 5' RACE reads; each CDR3 protein has one entry and no DNA is given. Here the sample table reports some 340,000 distinct CDR3 sequences. The sample taken for sequencing was blood T cells: a sorted CD56 or NKG2C T cell subset, CD4+ or CD8+ T cells, or bulk PBMC T cells (not recorded which). These receptors all come from a man between 18 and 69 years old in good health.

The V and J genes are TRBV7-3 and TRBJ2-7; TCRdb's D call of TRBD1 is untestable without DNA. The CDR3 is 13 residues long. Germline V gene data show CDR1 as SGHTA and CDR2 as FQGTGA. The CDR3 protein is CASSLLGGERQYF.

The J gene is TRBJ2-2, the V gene TRBV20-1; TCRdb gives TRBD1 as the D gene, but with no DNA this cannot be confirmed. The germline gives CDR1 DFQATT, CDR2 SNEGSKA (reference sequence). The CDR3 contains 12 residues. The CDR3 loop reads CSAPRGSGELFF.

The chain recombines TRBV12-3 or TRBV12-4 with TRBJ1-2; the D call from TCRdb, TRBD1, cannot be confirmed without DNA. The CDR3 extends over 14 amino acids. The CDR3 here is CASSSQVTGHDYTF.

CDR3: CASSSLGAYEQYF. The V and J genes are TRBV6-5 and TRBJ2-7; TCRdb's D call of TRBD2 is untestable without DNA. Germline V gives CDR1 MNHEY, CDR2 SVGAGI. The CDR3 sequence is 13 residues long.

V gene TRBV10-3 combines with J gene TRBJ2-3; checking the TCRdb D call of TRBD1 is not possible without DNA. Looked up from germline, CDR1 is ENHRY and CDR2 is SYGVKD. This CDR3 region has 13 residues. The CDR3 reads CAIGGQVPDTQYF.

This rearrangement joins TRBV5-1 to TRBJ2-5. Germline values: CDR1 SGHRS, CDR2 YFSETQ. The CDR3 is 13 residues long. This chain's CDR3 is CASSRAATETQYF.

The J gene is TRBJ1-6, the V gene TRBV7-2. This CDR3 has 16 amino acids. The germline gives CDR1 SGHTA, CDR2 FQGNSA. The CDR3: CASSLTELGYNSPLHF. The variable domain in full, completed from reference TRBV7-2 and TRBJ1-6, reads GAGVSQSPSNKVTEKGKDVELRCDPISGHTALYWYRQSLGQGLEFLIYFQGNSAPDKSGLPSDRFSAERTGGSVSTLTIQRTQQEDSAVYLCASSLTELGYNSPLHFGNGTRLTVT.

The genes are TRBV5-1 and TRBJ2-5; TCRdb's D call of TRBD1 is untestable without DNA. The CDR3 totals 16 residues. The germline V gene encodes CDR1 SGHRS and CDR2 YFSETQ. This CDR3 is CASSRRQGATEETQYF.

The rearrangement uses TRBV21-1 and TRBJ2-7; absent DNA, TCRdb's TRBD2 call cannot be checked. TRBV21-1 is shown as a pseudogene. CDR3 length: 14 residues. The CDR3 loop reads CASRKAGTRDEQYF.

This chain uses TRBV14 with TRBJ2-7; TCRdb indicates TRBD2, and absent DNA this call remains unverified. The CDR3 extends over 15 amino acids. Germline V gene lookup returns CDR1 SGHDN and CDR2 FVKESK. CDR3 residues: CASSHGTTVSYEQYF.

The chain has TRBV5-6 and TRBJ2-5; the TRBD1 assignment by TCRdb is unverifiable without DNA. Germline CDR1 and CDR2: SGHDT and YYEEEE. CDR3 length equals 15 residues. CDR3 amino acids: CASSFPGGVQETQYF.

The chain is built from TRBV5-1 and TRBJ1-1; the TCRdb D gene call, TRBD1, has no DNA to confirm it. Germline V gives CDR1 SGHRS, CDR2 YFSETQ. The CDR3 has 15 amino acids. CDR3 loop: CASSLTGGVGTEAFF.